This passage covers 18 T cell receptor beta chains from one sample sequenced in a study of CD8 T cells in ankylosing spondylitis. Whole-study results and caveats: In ankylosing spondylitis blood, a motif of roughly 8 highly homologous TCR beta variants appeared characteristic.

These TCRs are of unknown antigen specificity. Via MiXCR, TCRdb re-called the 5' RACE reads, giving one row per CDR3 protein. The sample records around 890,000 distinct CDR3 sequences, 10% to 15% being singletons. Sequenced material: blood, either unsorted or a sorted T cell fraction (not recorded which). The receptors were gathered from a male donor with ankylosing spondylitis.

The table lists this clonotype with a few counts. The chain uses TRBV5-1 and TRBJ2-2, with D uncertain. V lost 4 bases and J lost 6, with 10 bases in between. The CDR3 consists of 13 residues. In germline, CDR1 is SGHRS, CDR2 YFSETQ. The CDR3 DNA sequence: TGCGCCAGCAGCCCTCTTCTGCCCGGGGAGCTGTTTTTT. Amino acid sequence: CASSPLLPGELFF.

This rearrangement joins TRBV5-1 to TRBJ2-2; 8 bases agree with TRBD1. CDR3 size: 18 residues. V shed 0 bases and J 0 bases; nucleotides not matched to a gene: 7. Germline V lookup: CDR1 SGHRS, CDR2 YFSETQ. The CDR3 sequence: CASSLGTGRTPNTGELFF. The DNA of the CDR3 is TGCGCCAGCAGCTTGGGGACAGGGCGTACTCCGAACACCGGGGAGCTGTTTTTT. Full variable domain (remainder filled in from reference TRBV5-1 and TRBJ2-2): KAGVTQTPRYLIKTRGQQVTLSCSPISGHRSVSWYQQTPGQGLQFLFEYFSETQRNKGNFPGRFSGRQFSNSRSEMNVSTLELGDSALYLCASSLGTGRTPNTGELFFGEGSRLTVL.

At least ten counts were recorded for this clonotype. The chain is built from TRBV20-1 and TRBJ2-3, with unresolved D. The CDR3 sequence is 13 residues long. The germline CDR1 and CDR2 sequences are DFQATT and SNEGSKA (reference sequence). V shed 4 bases and J shed 4 bases, with 12 bases lying between them. Here the CDR3 reads CSATRLWADTQYF. The CDR3, as DNA: TGCAGTGCTACGAGATTGTGGGCAGATACGCAGTATTTT.

This clonotype was seen once. V gene TRBV18 combines with J gene TRBJ2-1, with 9 bases identical to TRBD1. With 3 bases clipped from V and 4 bases from J, the junction kept 4 bases outside the gene matches. In germline, CDR1 is KGHSH, CDR2 LQKENI. CDR3 size: 15 residues. The CDR3 region has the DNA TGTGCCAGCTCACCGGGGACAGGGCGGTACAATGAGCAGTTCTTC. Its translation is CASSPGTGRYNEQFF.

The genes are TRBV20-1 and TRBJ2-7; 9 bases line up with TRBD1. In germline, CDR1 is DFQATT, CDR2 SNEGSKA (reference sequence). The junction had 8 bases not matched to a gene; V was cut back by 4 bases and J by 1 base. The CDR3 is made up of 15 amino acids. For the CDR3, the DNA is TGCAGTGCTACCTGGACAGGGGTCGGTTCCTACGAGCAGTACTTC. Its translation is CSATWTGVGSYEQYF.

The table lists this clonotype with many counts. V gene TRBV4-3 combines with J gene TRBJ1-2, with D hard to call. Germline loops: CDR1 LGHNA, CDR2 YSLEER. V lost 0 bases to trimming and J lost 5 bases, with 13 bases between them. This CDR3 comprises 15 residues. CDR3: CASSQDGGRRYGYTF. Written as DNA, the CDR3 is TGCGCCAGCAGCCAAGATGGAGGGCGTCGGTATGGCTACACCTTC.

The chain links TRBV18 to TRBJ1-4; 10 bases line up with TRBD1. With 3 bases clipped from V and 8 bases from J, the junction kept 3 bases outside the gene matches. The CDR3 sequence is 14 residues long. Germline V gene lookup returns CDR1 KGHSH and CDR2 LQKENI. CDR3 sequence reads: CASSPDRGTEKLFF. The CDR3 DNA follows: TGTGCCAGCTCACCGGACAGGGGGACGGAAAAACTGTTTTTT.

This clonotype was counted a few times. V is TRBV11-2 and J is TRBJ2-3; tentative D call: TRBD2 (5 bases). The germline gives CDR1 SGHAT, CDR2 FQNNGV. V was pared by 5 bases and J by 8 bases, with 17 bases between. The CDR3 consists of 14 residues. This chain's CDR3 is CASSLGSEGVTQYF. DNA of the CDR3: TGTGCCAGCAGCCTAGGTAGCGAGGGAGTTACGCAGTATTTT.

The rearrangement joins TRBV19 to TRBJ2-3; a weak D match, TRBD1 (5 bases). Trimming stripped 10 bases from V and 0 bases from J, with 14 bases between. The CDR3 is 14 amino acids. Germline V gives CDR1 LNHDA, CDR2 SQIVND (reference sequence). CDR3 in DNA: TGTGCCACCCAGACAGCCACTAGCACAGATACGCAGTATTTT. Residues: CATQTATSTDTQYF.

This clonotype occurred many times. The chain links TRBV12-3 or TRBV12-4 to TRBJ1-2, with D maybe TRBD1 (6 bases). Trimming took off 6 bases at V and 2 bases at J, with 13 bases between the two ends. This CDR3 spans 14 amino acids. CDR3 nucleotides: TGTGCCAGCAGGAAGGGGGTATCCAACTATGGCTACACCTTC. It translates to CASRKGVSNYGYTF.

This clonotype was seen only once. The rearrangement uses TRBV5-5 and TRBJ2-2, with a tentative D call TRBD1 (6 bases). The germline CDR1 and CDR2 sequences are SGHKS and YYEKEE (reference sequence). V was cut by 2 bases and J by 6 bases, with 11 bases left in between. The CDR3 sequence is 14 residues long. CDR3 nucleotides: TGTGCCAGCAGCTTAACAGGGCAAGCCGGGGAGCTGTTTTTT. Amino acids: CASSLTGQAGELFF.

This clonotype turned up a few times. This chain joins TRBV7-9 and TRBJ1-2; 8 positions match TRBD1. Looked up from germline, CDR1 is SEHNR and CDR2 is FQNEAQ (reference sequence). V trimming: 4 bases; J trimming: 2 bases; junction bases outside the gene matches: 12. There are 17 residues in the CDR3. This CDR3 is CASSSWARQGTNYGYTF. CDR3 DNA sequence: TGTGCCAGCAGCTCCTGGGCCCGACAGGGGACAAACTATGGCTACACCTTC.

This clonotype has just a few counts. V gene TRBV7-2 combines with J gene TRBJ2-4; TRBD2 matches 9 bases. Looked up from germline, CDR1 is SGHTA and CDR2 is FQGNSA. Losses at the gene ends were 2 bases for V and 5 bases for J; bases not matched to a gene: 7. CDR3 length: 16 residues. Written as DNA, the CDR3 is TGTGCCAGCAGCTTATATTCAGCGGGAGGCCAAAACATTCAGTACTTC. Translating gives CASSLYSAGGQNIQYF.

At least ten counts were recorded for this clonotype. This chain joins TRBV5-1 and TRBJ2-1, with TRBD2 as a possible D gene (6 bases). CDR1 and CDR2 (germline): SGHRS, YFSETQ. The CDR3 is made up of 16 amino acids. The V and J ends lost 3 bases and 9 bases respectively, with 22 bases between them. The CDR3 DNA sequence: TGCGCCAGCAGCTCCCTTGGAGCGGGTCTGTTAAGTGAGCAGTTCTTC. Its protein product is CASSSLGAGLLSEQFF.

The sample holds many counts of this clonotype. V and J are TRBV12-3 or TRBV12-4 and TRBJ2-3; D may be TRBD1 (6 bases). This CDR3 region has 15 residues. V was clipped by 5 bases and J by 3 bases, with 15 bases between them. DNA for the CDR3: TGTGCCAGCAGTCTTCAGGGGAAGTCGACAGATACGCAGTATTTT. Amino acid sequence: CASSLQGKSTDTQYF.

This chain joins TRBV7-2 and TRBJ1-5, with TRBD1 identical over 8 bases. The length of the CDR3 is 16 residues. V dropped 1 base and J dropped 5; count of bases not matched to a gene: 7. In germline, CDR1 is SGHTA, CDR2 FQGNSA. The CDR3 DNA reads as TGTGCCAGCAGCTTAGGGACAGGGTTGTTCCATCAGCCCCAGCATTTT. Residues: CASSLGTGLFHQPQHF.

Only a few counts were recorded for this clonotype. The gene calls are TRBV5-1 and TRBJ1-5, with a tentative D call TRBD1 (5 bases). V was clipped by 0 bases and J by 2 bases, with 9 bases between them. Germline V CDR1 and CDR2: SGHRS, YFSETQ. There are 15 residues in the CDR3. CDR3 amino acids: CASSLGGSGNQPQHF. CDR3 nucleotides: TGCGCCAGCAGCTTGGGGGGGAGCGGCAATCAGCCCCAGCATTTT.

This clonotype was observed a handful of times. This chain links TRBV10-3 with TRBJ1-6; 9 nucleotides line up with TRBD1. Germline V gene lookup returns CDR1 ENHRY and CDR2 SYGVKD. The CDR3 is 15 amino acids. The trim removed 0 bases at V and 10 bases at J, leaving 4 bases unmatched. The CDR3 spells CAISESGTGLSPLHF. CDR3 nucleotide sequence: TGTGCCATCAGTGAGTCCGGGACAGGGCTATCACCCCTCCACTTT.